The next 5 T cell receptor beta chains were all read from a single sample in a study of blood T cell repertoires in COVID-19. Sequenced by immunoSEQ multiplex PCR; TCRdb stores in-frame clones only, minus some. Among approximately 200,000 clones listed, 70% to 85% were seen once. The material sequenced was PBMCs or T cells enriched from blood (not recorded which). Source of these receptors: a woman between 40 and 50 years old with acute COVID-19.

The chain links TRBV6-5 to TRBJ1-3, with D maybe TRBD1 (5 bases). The CDR3 has 15 amino acids. In germline, CDR1 is MNHEY, CDR2 SVGAGI. V shed 6 bases and J shed 0 bases, with 12 bases lying between them. The CDR3 loop reads CASRPTGLSGNTIYF. CDR3 in DNA: TGTGCCAGCAGACCTACAGGCCTCTCTGGAAACACCATATATTTT.

The CDR3 here is CASSDRARSGANVLTF. DNA of the CDR3: TGTGCCAGCAGTGACAGGGCTCGCTCTGGGGCCAACGTCCTGACTTTC. J is TRBJ2-6 and V is TRBV2; maybe TRBD1 (5 bases). Trimming pared 3 bases from V and 0 bases from J, leaving 9 bases between. The germline CDR1 and CDR2 sequences are SNHLY and FYNNEI. This CDR3 is built from 16 residues.

This clone was detected only once. The gene calls are TRBV3-1 (or the pseudogene TRBV3-2) and TRBJ2-6; 9 bases match TRBD1. The CDR3 spans 17 residues. The V gene's germline CDR1 is LGHDT and CDR2 YNNKEL (reference sequence). After removal of 6 bases from V and 0 bases from J, the junction contained 6 bases not matched to a gene. The CDR3 DNA follows: TGTGCCAGCAGTCCCGGGACAGGGCGCTCTGGGGCCAACGTCCTGACTTTC. Translation: CASSPGTGRSGANVLTF.

The chain links TRBV14 to TRBJ2-3; possible D gene TRBD1, 5 bases. Germline CDR1 reads SGHDN; CDR2 reads FVKESK. The CDR3 loop spans 16 amino acids. V was trimmed by 2 bases and J by 1 base, leaving 13 bases between them. The CDR3 protein is CASSQMTAFGTDTQYF. CDR3 sequence (DNA): TGTGCCAGCAGCCAAATGACAGCGTTTGGCACAGATACGCAGTATTTT.

This clone was seen only once. The V gene is TRBV6-5, the J gene TRBJ1-1; no clear D gene. Germline V gene data show CDR1 as MNHEY and CDR2 as SVGAGI. The CDR3 contains 14 residues. V was shortened by 6 bases and J by 1 base, with 12 bases between the two germline ends. The CDR3 DNA reads as TGTGCCAGCAGCGACACCTTAGGGAACACTGAAGCTTTCTTT. It encodes CASSDTLGNTEAFF.